Listed here is a single TCR beta chain. Libraries were prepared by immunoSEQ multiplex PCR; TCRdb keeps only in-frame clonotypes and omits some of them. The sample holds 200,000 to 250,000 clones, 88% seen once. This entry is derived from a study of blood T cell repertoires in COVID-19. About the study: T cells, B-cell-depleted T cells, or PBMCs provided the cDNA or gDNA that served as material.

V was pared by 2 bases and J by 4 bases, with 9 bases between. The V gene's germline CDR1 is MNHEY and CDR2 SVGEGT. CDR3 length: 14 amino acids. The chain recombines TRBV6-2 or TRBV6-3 with TRBJ1-5; the D gene is possibly TRBD1 (5 bases). The material sequenced was peripheral blood. This sequence originates from a man between 65 and 85 years old with acute or convalescent COVID-19. CDR3 sequence reads: CASSYQGWNQPQHF. DNA for the CDR3: TGTGCCAGCAGTTACCAGGGTTGGAATCAGCCCCAGCATTTT.